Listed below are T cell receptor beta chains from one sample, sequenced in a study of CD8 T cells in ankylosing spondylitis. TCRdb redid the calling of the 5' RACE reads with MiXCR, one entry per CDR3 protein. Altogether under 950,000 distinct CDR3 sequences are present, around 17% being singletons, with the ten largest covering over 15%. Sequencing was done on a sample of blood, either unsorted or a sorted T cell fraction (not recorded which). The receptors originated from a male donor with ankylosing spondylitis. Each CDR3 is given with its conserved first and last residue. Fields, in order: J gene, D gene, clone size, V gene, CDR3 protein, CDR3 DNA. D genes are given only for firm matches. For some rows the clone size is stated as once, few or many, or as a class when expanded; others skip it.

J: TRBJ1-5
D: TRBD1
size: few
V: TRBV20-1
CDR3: CSATTGNDNQPQHF
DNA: TGCAGTGCAACGACAGGGAATGACAATCAGCCCCAGCATTTT

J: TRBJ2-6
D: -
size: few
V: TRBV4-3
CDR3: CASSHLGSGTGANVLTF
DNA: TGCGCCAGCAGCCATCTTGGGTCGGGTACTGGGGCCAACGTCCTGACTTTC

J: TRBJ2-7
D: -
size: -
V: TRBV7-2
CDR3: CASSAGMIFGQYF
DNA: TGTGCCAGCAGCGCCGGGATGATTTTTGGGCAGTACTTC

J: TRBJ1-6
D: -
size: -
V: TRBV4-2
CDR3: CASSQDSGGVGSPLHF
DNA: TGTGCCAGCAGCCAAGATTCGGGAGGGGTCGGCTCACCCCTCCACTTT

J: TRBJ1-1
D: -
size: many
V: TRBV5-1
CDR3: CASSLDSADANTEAFF
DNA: TGCGCCAGCAGCTTGGATTCGGCAGATGCGAACACTGAAGCTTTCTTT

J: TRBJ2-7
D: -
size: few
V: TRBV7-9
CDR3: CASSSYRTETYEQYF
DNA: TGTGCCAGCAGCTCCTACCGGACGGAAACCTACGAGCAGTACTTC

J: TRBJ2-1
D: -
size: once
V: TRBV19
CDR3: CASSIGSGYNEQFF
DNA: TGTGCCAGTAGTATTGGGTCGGGATACAATGAGCAGTTCTTC

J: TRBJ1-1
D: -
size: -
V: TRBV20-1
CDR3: CSAIGMNTEAFF
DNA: TGCAGTGCTATCGGAATGAACACTGAAGCTTTCTTT

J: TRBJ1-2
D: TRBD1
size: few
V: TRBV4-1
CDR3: CASSQDSTGTGSGYGYTF
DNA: TGCGCCAGCAGCCAAGATAGTACCGGGACAGGTTCCGGCTATGGCTACACCTTC

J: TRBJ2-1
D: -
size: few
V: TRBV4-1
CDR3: CASSQPDKYNEQFF
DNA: TGCGCCAGCAGCCAACCGGACAAATACAATGAGCAGTTCTTC

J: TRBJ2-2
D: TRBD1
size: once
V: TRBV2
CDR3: CASRDRGGSGELFF
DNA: TGTGCCAGCAGAGACAGGGGCGGATCCGGGGAGCTGTTTTTT

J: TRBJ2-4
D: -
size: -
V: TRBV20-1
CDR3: CSAIRDSERAKNIQYF
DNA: TGCAGTGCTATCCGGGACTCCGAACGGGCCAAAAACATTCAGTACTTC

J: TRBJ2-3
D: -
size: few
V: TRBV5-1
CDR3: CASSRTGPDTQYF
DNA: TGCGCCAGCAGCCGTACAGGGCCCGATACGCAGTATTTT

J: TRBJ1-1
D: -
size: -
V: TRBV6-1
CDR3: CASSEGPLATEAFF
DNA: TGTGCCAGCAGTGAAGGACCTCTGGCCACTGAAGCTTTCTTT

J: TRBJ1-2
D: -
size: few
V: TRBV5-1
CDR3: CASSLGWGSGGYTF
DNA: TGCGCCAGCAGCTTGGGTTGGGGCTCGGGCGGCTACACCTTC

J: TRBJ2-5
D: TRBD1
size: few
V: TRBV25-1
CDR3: CASSEPRGRETQYF
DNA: TGTGCCAGCAGTGAACCCAGGGGGCGGGAGACCCAGTACTTC

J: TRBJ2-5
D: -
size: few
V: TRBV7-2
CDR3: CASSFFGPQETQYF
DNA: TGTGCCAGCAGCTTTTTCGGACCACAAGAGACCCAGTACTTC

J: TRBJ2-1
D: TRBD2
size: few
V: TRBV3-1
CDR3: CASSQTGTREQFF
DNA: TGTGCCAGCAGCCAAACCGGGACTAGGGAGCAGTTCTTC

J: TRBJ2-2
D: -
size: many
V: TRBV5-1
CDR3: CASRAGGDNTGELFF
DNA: TGCGCCAGCAGAGCCGGGGGAGACAACACCGGGGAGCTGTTTTTT

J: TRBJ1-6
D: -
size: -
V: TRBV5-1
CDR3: CASSPGVDDSPLHF
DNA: TGCGCCAGCAGCCCCGGGGTCGACGATTCACCCCTCCACTTT

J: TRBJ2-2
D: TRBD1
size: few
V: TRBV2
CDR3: CASTPGTGGTGELFF
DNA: TGTGCCAGCACCCCCGGGACAGGGGGTACCGGGGAGCTGTTTTTT

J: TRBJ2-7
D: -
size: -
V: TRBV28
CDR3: CASTPGGGPTYEQYF
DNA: TGTGCCAGCACACCAGGGGGGGGTCCAACCTACGAGCAGTACTTC

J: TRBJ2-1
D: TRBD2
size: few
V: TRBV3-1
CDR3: CASSQEGRSGSSSEQFF
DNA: TGTGCCAGCAGCCAAGAGGGGCGGAGCGGGAGTAGTAGTGAGCAGTTCTTC

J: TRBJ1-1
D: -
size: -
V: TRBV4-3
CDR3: CASSQDRADNTEAFF
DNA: TGCGCCAGCAGCCAAGATCGGGCAGATAACACTGAAGCTTTCTTT

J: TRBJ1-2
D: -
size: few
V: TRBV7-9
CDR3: CASSLLDGFYGYTF
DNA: TGTGCCAGCAGCTTACTGGACGGCTTTTATGGCTACACCTTC

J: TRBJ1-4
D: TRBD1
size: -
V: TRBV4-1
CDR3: CASSNGQGATNEKLFF
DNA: TGCGCCAGCAGCAACGGACAGGGGGCAACTAATGAAAAACTGTTTTTT

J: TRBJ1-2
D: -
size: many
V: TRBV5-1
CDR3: CASRLATGPVGYTF
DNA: TGCGCCAGCAGGTTGGCGACAGGCCCAGTAGGCTACACCTTC

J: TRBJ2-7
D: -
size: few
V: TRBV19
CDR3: CASSLNPSLSYEQYF
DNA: TGTGCCAGTAGTCTAAACCCGTCACTCTCCTACGAGCAGTACTTC

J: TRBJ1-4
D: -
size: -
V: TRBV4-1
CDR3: CASSQKSHRANEKLFF
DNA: TGCGCCAGCAGCCAAAAGTCCCACAGGGCTAATGAAAAACTGTTTTTT

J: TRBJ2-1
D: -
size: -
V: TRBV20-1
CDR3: CSARGQGSSGGSYNEQFF
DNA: TGCAGTGCTAGAGGACAGGGATCATCCGGGGGCTCCTACAATGAGCAGTTCTTC

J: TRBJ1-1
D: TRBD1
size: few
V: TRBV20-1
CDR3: CSASMGQGSLNTEAFF
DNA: TGCAGTGCTAGTATGGGACAGGGGAGCCTGAACACTGAAGCTTTCTTT

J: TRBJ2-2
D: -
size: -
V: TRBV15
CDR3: CATSRDSARGLDTGELFF
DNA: TGTGCCACCAGCAGAGATTCGGCCCGGGGGTTGGACACCGGGGAGCTGTTTTTT

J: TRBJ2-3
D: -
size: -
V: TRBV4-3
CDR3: CASSATRGRDTQYF
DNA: TGCGCCAGCAGCGCAACCCGGGGAAGGGATACGCAGTATTTT

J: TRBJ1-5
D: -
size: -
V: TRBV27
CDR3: CASSLLTGEGAQHF
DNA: TGTGCCAGCAGTCTTCTCACAGGCGAGGGAGCCCAGCATTTT